The T cell receptor (beta chain) under discussion was sequenced for a study of beta chain features in type 1 diabetes (dated 2018 in TCRdb). Background for the entire study: Mean age, gender distribution, total cell number and subset yield did not differ between patients and healthy donors. In the study, TCRB repertoires of sorted circulating CD4+ T cell subsets from recently diagnosed type 1 diabetes patients were compared with those of matched healthy donors. Whereas all 30 or so donors provided naive and central memory subsets, regulatory and stem cell-like memory subsets were isolated from just 8 patients and about eight healthy donors. A total of just under 110,000,000 sorted cells were examined across all samples, and RNA yield correlated strongly with the number of cells per subset.

This clone was detected a few times. Its antigen is not yet known. No per-base quality is available; no much larger clone lies one base away. The entire amount of isolated RNA was reverse transcribed using the High Capacity cDNA Reverse Transcription Kit, so the sequenced TCRB transcripts were expressed ones. Deep immunoSEQ sequencing was performed on naive, central memory and regulatory T cell samples, with an average of around 3.4 million total reads per sample. Sorted cells were lysed in RLT buffer and RNA was extracted with DNase-treated RNeasy Micro or Mini kits, depending on cell number. To prevent cross-contamination, each cell subset was processed individually, whereas patient and healthy donor samples were processed jointly. Using the immunoSEQ multiplex PCR, TCRB sequences were amplified from cDNA into 87-bp fragments spanning the CDR3 region. Amplicons were sequenced on the Illumina HiSeq platform. In the paper's pipeline: Synthetic template baselines were used to correct PCR bias computationally, reads within Hamming distance 2 were collapsed, and singletons that could not be merged were discarded. Reads were aligned against IMGT so that V, D and J genes, CDR3 length and insertions or deletions at six rearrangement sites could be assigned. Within each subset, clonotype counts were normalized to sorted cell number, after which true diversity and Gini coefficients were computed with the tcR R package. Repertoire sharing was quantified using the overlap coefficient calculated on TCRB nucleotide sequences. As a proxy for the pre-selection repertoire, out-of-frame TCRB sequences from naive cells were analyzed. Not all clones reach the TCRdb copy of this immuneACCESS table, which keeps in-frame sequences only. Checked studies attribute under half of the gap to unresolved V genes and leave the rest unexplained. V, J and clone size are those of that table, while D and trimming were read from the DNA. The sample table shows roughly 240,000 clones, and around 68% are seen once. 0.053% of the sample is in the top ten clones.

A single peripheral blood draw of around 100 mL on average was collected from each donor into heparinised tubes. Naive, central memory, regulatory and stem cell-like memory CD4+ T cells were sorted on a BD FACSAria II using a panel including CD45RO, CCR7, CD25, CD127, CD95 and CD27. Purity was above 95% for every sorted population. PBMCs were separated immediately by Lymphoprep density gradient centrifugation and were stained directly, without being cultured. So that batch effects would be minimized, each experiment stained and sorted samples in pairs, pairing one healthy donor with one patient. V and J lose 3 bases and 5 bases, and a span of 13 bases separates them. Based on the germline V gene (reference sequence), the CDR1 and CDR2 sequences are LNHNV and YYDKDF. There are 14 amino acids in the CDR3, from cysteine to phenylalanine inclusive. Only the CDR3 region is kept as DNA, spanning 42 bases read in frame from base 1.

The paper as a whole reports these results and caveats: At VDJ recombination sites, type 1 diabetes patients had fewer insertions and more deleted nucleotides, which implies abnormalities in thymic rearrangement. Shorter templates might be favored by PCR, yet because patient and control samples were amplified and corrected together, any such skew would affect both groups equally. Naive, central memory and regulatory TCRB repertoires appeared more similar among patients than among healthy donors. In all four CD4+ subsets, TCRB CDR3 length was moderately but significantly shorter in type 1 diabetes patients. Because cDNA was sequenced instead of genomic DNA, highly expressing activated cells could be over-represented, though the groups showed no difference in activation or CD3 levels. Only small numbers of individuals were included in the HLA sub-analyses, which left unresolved whether HLA type had any influence on TCRB rearrangement.

The sequence links TRBV15 to TRBJ2-5, with the D gene not clear enough to name. The TCR comes from a young man in good health. Sequenced input: naive CD4+ T cells from blood. The sample's cell subset or site, from its label and the paper: true naive CD4+ T cells. The bases are TGTGCCACCAGCAGCGGTAGCTCTCGGGAGACCCAGTACTTC. This yields the protein CATSSGSSRETQYF.